Below are 27 T cell receptor beta chains sequenced from a single sample in a study of neurological immune-mediated disorders (dated by TCRdb to the late 2010s). Library generation was performed with 5' RACE. Sequencing relied on an Illumina HiSeq 2500. The public reads were quality trimmed at Q25 with fastp and then assembled into clones with MiXCR by TCRdb, keeping productive beta chains. CDR3 protein duplicates are merged, each entry listing the most common genes and DNA. The sample table holds more than 20,000 distinct CDR3 sequences, of which around 2.5% were seen once. The ten top clones hold 2% to 2.5% of the sample. Sequenced: PBMCs. These TCRs come from a woman in her forties or fifties with multiple sclerosis.

Ten or more counts support this clonotype. The V call is TRBV5-1, the J call TRBJ2-5, with D unresolved. The CDR3 consists of 12 residues. Deletions cut 5 bases from V and 3 bases from J, with 8 bases between. Per germline, CDR1 SGHRS and CDR2 YFSETQ. This chain's CDR3 is CASSVSEETQYF. For the CDR3, the DNA is TGCGCCAGCAGTGTTTCAGAAGAGACCCAGTACTTC.

The sample holds many counts of this clonotype. The DNA for the CDR3 is TGTGCCAGCACCTCAGACTCCGGGACTGAGCAGTTCTTC. This gives the protein CASTSDSGTEQFF. V and J are TRBV6-5 and TRBJ2-1; D possibly uses TRBD1 or TRBD2 (5 bases each). Germline assignment: CDR1 MNHEY and CDR2 SVGAGI. CDR3 length equals 13 residues. V lost 7 bases and J 9 bases, leaving 16 bases between the germline ends.

The chain carries TRBV27 and TRBJ2-7; TRBD1 agrees at 8 bases. The CDR3 covers 13 residues. V dropped 7 bases and J dropped 3; count of bases not matched to a gene: 5. CDR1 is MNHEY, CDR2 SMNVEV, per germline (reference sequence). The CDR3 DNA follows: TGTGCCAGCATCGGGACAGGCTTCTACGAGCAGTACTTC. Amino acid sequence: CASIGTGFYEQYF.

The table lists this clonotype with many counts. The gene calls are TRBV9 and TRBJ2-2; no firm D call. V lost 1 base and J lost 7, with 5 bases in between. This CDR3 comprises 12 residues. In germline, CDR1 is SGDLS, CDR2 YYNGEE. The DNA of the CDR3 is TGTGCCAGCAGCGTATTCGACGGGGAGCTGTTTTTT. It codes for CASSVFDGELFF.

There are a few counts of this clonotype. The chain uses TRBV15 and TRBJ2-2; 8 bases agree with TRBD1. The CDR3 loop spans 16 amino acids. Germline loops: CDR1 LNHNV, CDR2 YYDKDF (reference sequence). V shed 5 bases and J 6 bases; nucleotides not matched to a gene: 11. As DNA, the CDR3 is TGTGCCACCAGCCGGACGACAGGGGAGGTGTCCGGGGAGCTGTTTTTT. Its translation: CATSRTTGEVSGELFF.

The genes are TRBV6-5 and TRBJ2-2; possible D gene TRBD2, 5 bases. V dropped 6 bases and J dropped 0 bases, with 11 bases sitting between them. This CDR3 is built from 15 residues. Germline lookup yields CDR1 MNHEY and CDR2 SVGAGI. CDR3 nucleotides: TGTGCCAGCAGCCCTGGACTGACGAACACCGGGGAGCTGTTTTTT. It codes for CASSPGLTNTGELFF.

The table lists this clonotype with many counts. The chain couples TRBV20-1 to TRBJ2-5; D is tentatively TRBD1 or TRBD2 (6 bases each). The CDR3 runs to 15 residues. Per germline, CDR1 DFQATT and CDR2 SNEGSKA (reference sequence). V was shortened by 6 bases and J by 2 bases, with 19 bases between the two germline ends. CDR3 amino acids: CSAISPLGGQETQYF. In DNA, the CDR3 is TGCAGTGCCATCTCTCCCTTAGGGGGGCAAGAGACCCAGTACTTC.

This clonotype was found many times. This chain joins TRBV27 and TRBJ2-7; D is unclear. With 6 bases removed from V and 0 bases from J, the gap between germline ends came to 9 bases. Germline loops: CDR1 MNHEY, CDR2 SMNVEV (reference sequence). The CDR3 has 13 residues. The CDR3 region has the DNA TGTGCCAGCAGATTCCTCAGCTCCTACGAGCAGTACTTC. It encodes CASRFLSSYEQYF.

This clonotype occurred many times. This chain uses TRBV6-5 with TRBJ1-1; weak D call: TRBD1 (6 bases). The germline CDR1 and CDR2 sequences are MNHEY and SVGAGI. The CDR3 runs to 15 residues. V was pared by 3 bases and J by 5 bases, with 16 bases between. CDR3 region: CASSYEGGRGTEAFF. The CDR3 DNA sequence: TGTGCCAGCAGTTATGAAGGGGGGCGAGGGACTGAAGCTTTCTTT.

Ten or more counts support this clonotype. The V call is TRBV5-1, the J call TRBJ1-5, with 10 bases aligning to TRBD1. This CDR3 is 15 amino acids long. V gave up 4 bases and J gave up 6 bases; unmatched junction bases: 7. Germline CDR1 and CDR2: SGHRS and YFSETQ. CDR3 in amino acids: CASSLAGQGSQPQHF. CDR3 sequence (DNA): TGCGCCAGCAGCCTGGCGGGACAGGGGAGTCAGCCCCAGCATTTT.

This clonotype was picked up many times. A much larger clone lies a single base off, so this may be a read error. The gene calls are TRBV7-2 and TRBJ1-1; D not certain. The V end lost 6 bases, the J end lost 2 bases, and 4 bases lay between the germline ends. The CDR3 spans 11 residues. Germline V lookup: CDR1 SGHTA, CDR2 FQGNSA. CDR3 sequence reads: CASRVNTEAFF. The CDR3 DNA reads as TGTGCCAGCAGAGTAAACACTGAAGCTTTCTTT.

In this sample, this clonotype turned up many times. V usage is TRBV29-1 and J usage is TRBJ2-7; tentatively, D is TRBD2 (6 bases). In germline, CDR1 is SQVTM, CDR2 ANQGSEA. Trimming took off 4 bases at V and 2 bases at J, with 15 bases between the two ends. This CDR3 region has 14 residues. This CDR3 is CSVVFPGGAYEQYF. CDR3 nucleotide sequence: TGCAGCGTTGTCTTCCCCGGGGGAGCCTACGAGCAGTACTTC.

Ten or more counts support this clonotype. V and J are TRBV20-1 and TRBJ2-1; D call uncertain. The V end was cut by 3 bases, the J end by 3 bases, with 12 bases between. The CDR3 has 14 amino acids. In germline, CDR1 is DFQATT, CDR2 SNEGSKA (reference sequence). CDR3 nucleotides: TGCAGTGCTAGGGTCCTAGGAAACTACAATGAGCAGTTCTTC. This sequence encodes CSARVLGNYNEQFF.

This clonotype showed up many times. The chain carries TRBV7-3 and TRBJ1-1, with 7 bases lining up with TRBD1. The V gene end was trimmed by 5 bases and the J gene end by 3 bases; junction bases not matched to a gene: 3. CDR3 length: 13 amino acids. Germline V CDR1 and CDR2: SGHTA, FQGTGA. The CDR3 DNA is TGTGCCAGCAGCCGCGACAGGGACACTGAAGCTTTCTTT. This encodes CASSRDRDTEAFF.

This clonotype turned up a few times. This rearrangement joins TRBV7-9 to TRBJ1-5; D is perhaps TRBD1 (5 bases). The germline gives CDR1 SEHNR, CDR2 FQNEAQ (reference sequence). The CDR3 is 14 amino acids. V gave up 5 bases and J gave up 10 bases, with 18 bases separating them. The DNA of the CDR3 is TGTGCCAGCAGCCCGGGGGACGGGCCGGAACCCCAGCATTTT. Amino acids: CASSPGDGPEPQHF.

This clonotype was observed at least ten times. The chain uses TRBV9 and TRBJ2-5; 7 nucleotides match TRBD1. J was trimmed by 2 bases and V by 4 bases; bases with no gene match: 8. CDR3 length: 15 residues. CDR1 and CDR2 from the germline V gene are SGDLS and YYNGEE. CDR3 amino acids: CASSLGTVPQETQYF. As DNA, the CDR3 is TGTGCCAGCAGCTTAGGGACAGTCCCTCAAGAGACCCAGTACTTC.

As to this clonotype: A clone one base away is much larger, so this may be a read error. The chain combines TRBV9 with TRBJ2-1, with D possibly matching TRBD1 (6 bases). The CDR3 loop spans 14 amino acids. Looked up from germline, CDR1 is SGDLS and CDR2 is YYNGEE. Trimming took off 6 bases at V and 1 base at J, with 11 bases between the two ends. CDR3 in amino acids: CASIRTESYNEQFF. DNA for the CDR3: TGTGCCAGCATAAGGACAGAATCCTACAATGAGCAGTTCTTC.

This clonotype was picked up many times. The chain uses TRBV2 and TRBJ2-7, with D perhaps matching TRBD2 (5 bases). Germline V CDR1 and CDR2: SNHLY, FYNNEI. V was trimmed by 6 bases and J by 7 bases, leaving 13 bases between them. CDR3 length: 12 amino acids. CDR3 DNA sequence: TGTGCCAGCAGCAGCGGCGGTGGGGAGCAGTACTTC. Protein: CASSSGGGEQYF.

The rearrangement uses TRBV5-1 and TRBJ2-3; no firm D call. Trimming stripped 0 bases from V and 0 bases from J, with 8 bases between. The CDR3 is 15 residues long. Germline assignment: CDR1 SGHRS and CDR2 YFSETQ. The CDR3 loop is CASSLVPTSTDTQYF. CDR3 nucleotides: TGCGCCAGCAGCTTGGTCCCTACTAGCACAGATACGCAGTATTTT. Full variable domain (rest looked up from reference TRBV5-1 and TRBJ2-3): KAGVTQTPRYLIKTRGQQVTLSCSPISGHRSVSWYQQTPGQGLQFLFEYFSETQRNKGNFPGRFSGRQFSNSRSEMNVSTLELGDSALYLCASSLVPTSTDTQYFGPGTRLTVL.

CDR3 residues: CASSQDNGEGPQYF. The CDR3 bases are TGCGCCAGCAGCCAAGATAATGGCGAGGGTCCCCAGTACTTC. The gene calls are TRBV4-3 and TRBJ2-5; tentative D call: TRBD2 (5 bases). Per the germline V gene, CDR1 is LGHNA and CDR2 is YSLEER. V lost 0 bases to trimming and J lost 9 bases, with 14 bases between them. This CDR3 has 14 residues.

This clonotype was seen repeatedly, ten times or more. J is TRBJ2-3 and V is TRBV5-1; D gene uncertain. Germline V gene sequence: CDR1 SGHRS, CDR2 YFSETQ. V gave up 0 bases and J gave up 3 bases, with 11 bases separating them. CDR3 length equals 15 residues. The CDR3 coding sequence is TGCGCCAGCAGCTTGGGCCCCAACCCAACAGATACGCAGTATTTT. Translation: CASSLGPNPTDTQYF.

This clonotype was seen only a few times. A junction boundary mismatches the germline segment, possibly from a read error. The rearrangement uses TRBV20-1 and TRBJ1-5; D ambiguous. The CDR3 has 14 amino acids. Germline V gene data show CDR1 as DFQATT and CDR2 as SNEGSKA (reference sequence). The CDR3 protein is CSAASWGVDQPQNF. The CDR3 DNA is TGCAGTGCCGCATCCTGGGGTGTGGACCAGCCCCAGAATTTT.

In this sample, this clonotype turned up many times. The chain carries TRBV29-1 and TRBJ1-1; weak D call: TRBD1 (5 bases). There are 14 residues in the CDR3. Germline V lookup: CDR1 SQVTM, CDR2 ANQGSEA. The CDR3 DNA sequence: TGCAGTGAGGGGACTTTTGGTTTGAACACTGAAGCTTTCTTT. Its translation: CSEGTFGLNTEAFF.

This clonotype showed up many times. Given a much more abundant clone one base away, this may be a read error. The conserved closing phenylalanine or tryptophan is absent in this CDR3, likely reflecting a read error. The V and J genes are TRBV12-3 or TRBV12-4 and TRBJ1-2; D perhaps matches TRBD1 (5 bases). The CDR3 runs to 12 residues. Trimming took 6 bases from V and 7 from J, leaving 12 bases between them. The CDR3 reads CASSGTEAGYTC. Here the CDR3 DNA reads TGTGCCAGCAGCGGGACCGAAGCTGGCTACACCTGC.

Ten or more counts support this clonotype. The CDR3 bases are TGTGCCAGCAGTGAAGCGCTTCGTCAGCCCCAGCATTTT. Protein product: CASSEALRQPQHF. The chain recombines TRBV2 with TRBJ1-5; D not resolved. The CDR3 loop spans 13 amino acids. V was cut by 0 bases and J by 6 bases, with 6 bases left in between. Germline CDR1 and CDR2: SNHLY and FYNNEI.

This clonotype was counted many times. The V gene is TRBV11-2, the J gene TRBJ2-1, with D perhaps being TRBD1 or TRBD2 (5 bases each). Germline CDR1 and CDR2: SGHAT and FQNNGV. The CDR3 has 13 amino acids. V shed 1 base and J shed 14 bases, with 15 bases lying between them. CDR3 DNA: TGTGCCAGCAGCTTAGCGTTCCAGGGAGAAAAGTTCTTC. Its translation is CASSLAFQGEKFF.

There are many counts of this clonotype. The rearrangement links TRBV3-1 to TRBJ1-1; D ambiguous. The CDR3 loop spans 14 amino acids. V was cut by 1 base and J by 4 bases, with 10 bases left in between. Germline loops: CDR1 LGHDT, CDR2 YNNKEL (reference sequence). CDR3 residues: CASSQGLGGTEAFF. The CDR3 nucleotides read TGTGCCAGCAGCCAAGGTCTCGGAGGCACTGAAGCTTTCTTT.